The rows below give T cell receptor beta chains drawn from one sample of a study of shared clonotypes between healthy human individuals. Using immunoSEQ multiplex PCR, the repertoire was profiled, and TCRdb retains in-frame clones only, with some absent. Of 1,400,000 or so clones listed, approximately 98.5% are singletons. Sequencing input: naive CD4+ T cells sorted from blood. These receptors all come from a man aged 25-45 years in good health. The CDR3 runs from the conserved cysteine through the conserved F or W. The D gene is left open where the match is weak. The size of a clone is reported for some rows only, either as once, few or many, or as a class for expanded clones.

j_call cdr3_length d_call v_call clone_size cdr3_nt cdr3_aa
TRBJ2-6 14 - TRBV6-5 - TGTGCCAGCAGTGTACGCAGGGCCGCCAACGTCCTGACTTTC CASSVRRAANVLTF
TRBJ2-7 17 TRBD1 TRBV18 - TGTGCCAGCTCACCCCTCACCGCCGGGACAGGGACCTACGAGCAGTACTTC CASSPLTAGTGTYEQYF
TRBJ2-3 12 - TRBV28 - TGTGCCAGCAGTACACTGACAGATACGCAGTATTTT CASSTLTDTQYF
TRBJ1-1 15 - TRBV25-1 - TGTGCCAGCAGTGGGCCCCCGGGAGGGGGCACTGAAGCTTTCTTT CASSGPPGGGTEAFF
TRBJ1-1 20 TRBD1 TRBV5-1 - TGCGCCAGCAGCGCTACGGGACAGGGGATTTTAGGTGTTTTGAACACTGAAGCTTTCTTT CASSATGQGILGVLNTEAFF
TRBJ2-1 15 - TRBV2 - TGTGCCAGCAGTGAAGACGTTGTGGGTTCCAATGAGCAGTTCTTC CASSEDVVGSNEQFF
TRBJ1-5 15 - TRBV6-1 - TGTGCCAGCAACTTCCTACAGAATAGCAATCAGCCCCAGCATTTT CASNFLQNSNQPQHF
TRBJ1-4 16 - TRBV18 - TGTGCCAGCTCACCACCAGGGTTTCAGGGTGTGGAAAAACTGTTTTTT CASSPPGFQGVEKLFF
TRBJ2-5 13 - TRBV11-2 - TGTGCCAGCAGCTTAGGTGAGGGTGAGACCCAGTACTTC CASSLGEGETQYF
TRBJ2-2 19 TRBD2 TRBV15 - TGTGCCACCAGCAGAGCGGGGGCAGCGGGAGTGGGTAGGCCCGGGGAGCTGTTTTTT CATSRAGAAGVGRPGELFF
TRBJ2-2 11 - TRBV28 - TGTGCCAGCAGTTTAAACGTGGAGCTGTTTTTT CASSLNVELFF
TRBJ2-2 16 TRBD1 TRBV11-2 - TGTGCCAGCAGCCAAAAGGGGACAGTACCCACCGGGGAGCTGTTTTTT CASSQKGTVPTGELFF
TRBJ2-7 12 - TRBV18 - TGTGCCAGCTCGGGGGGGCTGAGGGAGCAGTACTTC CASSGGLREQYF
TRBJ1-2 15 - TRBV2 - TGTGCCAGCAGTGAAGCTCCAGGAAAAGACTATGGCTACACCTTC CASSEAPGKDYGYTF
TRBJ2-7 14 - TRBV7-2 once TGTGCCAGCAGCTTAGCCAGTTCCGAAAGAGAGCAGTACTTC CASSLASSEREQYF
TRBJ2-3 15 TRBD1 TRBV10-3 - TGTGCCATCAGTGCTCGGGACAGTCCCACAGATACGCAGTATTTT CAISARDSPTDTQYF
TRBJ1-5 13 - TRBV19 - TGTGCCAGTAGTATGCCAGGTCTCCAGCCCCAGCATTTT CASSMPGLQPQHF
TRBJ2-1 22 - TRBV28 - TGTGCCAGCAGCCGCCGACCAGGGGGGCTGTCTCGTACTCCTGAGTCCTACAATGAGCAGTTCTTC CASSRRPGGLSRTPESYNEQFF
TRBJ2-3 14 - TRBV9 - TGTGCCAGCAGCGTAGGGACAGTTGCAGATACGCAGTATTTT CASSVGTVADTQYF